This T cell receptor (beta chain) was identified in a study of radiotherapy plus CTLA-4 blockade in lung cancer. Study information: About 17% of enrolled patients responded objectively, and 25% to 40% had disease control.

Concerning this clone: The antigen is not known. Its ends do not fully match the called genes, so a read error is possible.

Study observations and caveats: Per reports, early blood T cell clone dynamics, plus interferon-beta, forecast response most strongly. Tumor-origin TCR clones grew in blood after radiotherapy plus ipilimumab.

This CDR3 region has 16 residues. Germline V gives CDR1 SGHRS, CDR2 YFSETQ. This table comes from immunoSEQ multiplex PCR, and its TCRdb copy is limited to in-frame clones, with some not included. Of about 45,000 clones detected, less than 85% appear once; the ten largest clones hold approximately 8.8%. This chain connects TRBV5-1 to TRBJ2-3; 10 bases are a match to TRBD2. Material: peripheral blood, obtained from a patient treated with radiotherapy plus ipilimumab. This sequence originates from a human donor with non-small cell lung cancer who had stable disease on radiotherapy plus ipilimumab. The CDR3 is CASNLLLLAGEDTQYF. Written as DNA, the CDR3 is TGCGCCAGCAACTTGTTATTGCTAGCGGGGGAAGATACGCAGTATTTT.